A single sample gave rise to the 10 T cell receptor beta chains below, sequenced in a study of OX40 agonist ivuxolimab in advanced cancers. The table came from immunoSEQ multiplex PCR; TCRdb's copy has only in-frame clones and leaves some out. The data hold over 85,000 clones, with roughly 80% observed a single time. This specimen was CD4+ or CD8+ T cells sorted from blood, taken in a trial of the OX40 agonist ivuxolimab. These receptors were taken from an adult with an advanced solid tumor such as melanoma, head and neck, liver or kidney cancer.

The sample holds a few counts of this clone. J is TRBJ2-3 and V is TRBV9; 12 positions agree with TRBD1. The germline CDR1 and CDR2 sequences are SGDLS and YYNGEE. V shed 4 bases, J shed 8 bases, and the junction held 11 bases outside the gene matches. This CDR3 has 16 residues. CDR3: CASSQLRDRGLGTQYF. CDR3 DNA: TGTGCCAGCAGCCAGCTGAGGGACAGGGGGCTTGGTACGCAGTATTTT.

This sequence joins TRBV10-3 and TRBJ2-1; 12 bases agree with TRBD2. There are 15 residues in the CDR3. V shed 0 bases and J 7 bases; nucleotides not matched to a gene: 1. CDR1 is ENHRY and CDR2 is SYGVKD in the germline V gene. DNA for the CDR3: TGTGCCATCAGTGAGTCAGGACTAGCGGGGAATGAGCAGTTCTTC. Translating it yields CAISESGLAGNEQFF.

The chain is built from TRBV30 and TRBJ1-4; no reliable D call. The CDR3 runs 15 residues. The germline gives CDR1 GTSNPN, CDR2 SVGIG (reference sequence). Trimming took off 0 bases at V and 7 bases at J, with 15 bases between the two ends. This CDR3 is CAWSVQGPRGEKLFF. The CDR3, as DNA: TGTGCCTGGAGTGTACAAGGCCCGCGTGGTGAAAAACTGTTTTTT.

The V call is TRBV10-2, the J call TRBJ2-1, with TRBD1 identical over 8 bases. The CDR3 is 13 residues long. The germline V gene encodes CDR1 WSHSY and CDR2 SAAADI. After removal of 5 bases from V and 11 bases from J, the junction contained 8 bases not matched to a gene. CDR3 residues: CASSRGQDAKQFF. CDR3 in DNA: TGCGCCAGCAGTAGGGGACAGGACGCTAAGCAGTTCTTC.

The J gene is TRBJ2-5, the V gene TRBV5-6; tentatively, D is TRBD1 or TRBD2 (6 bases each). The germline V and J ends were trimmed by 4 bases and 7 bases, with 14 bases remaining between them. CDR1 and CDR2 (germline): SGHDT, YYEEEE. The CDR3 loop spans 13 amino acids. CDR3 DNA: TGTGCCAGCAGCGCGGGGACAATAGGGACCCAGTACTTC. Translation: CASSAGTIGTQYF. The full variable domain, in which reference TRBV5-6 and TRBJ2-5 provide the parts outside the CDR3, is DAGVTQSPTHLIKTRGQQVTLRCSPKSGHDTVSWYQQALGQGPQFIFQYYEEEERQRGNFPDRFSGHQFPNYSSELNVNALLLGDSALYLCASSAGTIGTQYFGPGTRLLVL.

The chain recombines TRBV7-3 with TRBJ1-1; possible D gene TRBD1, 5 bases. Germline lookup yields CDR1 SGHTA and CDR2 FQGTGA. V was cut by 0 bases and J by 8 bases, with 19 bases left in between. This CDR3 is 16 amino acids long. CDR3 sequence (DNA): TGTGCCAGCAGCTTAACGGGTCCGGTCGCGGGGGACGAAGCTTTCTTT. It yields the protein CASSLTGPVAGDEAFF.

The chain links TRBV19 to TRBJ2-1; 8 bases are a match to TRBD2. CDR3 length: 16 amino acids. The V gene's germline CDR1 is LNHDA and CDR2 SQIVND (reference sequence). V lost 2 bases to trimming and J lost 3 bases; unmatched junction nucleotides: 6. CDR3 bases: TGTGCCAGTAGTATATTCTCGACTAGCGACTACAATGAGCAGTTCTTC. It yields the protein CASSIFSTSDYNEQFF.

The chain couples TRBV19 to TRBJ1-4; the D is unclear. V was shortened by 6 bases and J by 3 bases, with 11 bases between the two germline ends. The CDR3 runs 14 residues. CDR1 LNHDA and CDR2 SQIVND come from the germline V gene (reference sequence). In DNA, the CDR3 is TGTGCCAGTAGACACGGAGGGTCTAATGAAAAACTGTTTTTT. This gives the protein CASRHGGSNEKLFF.

The CDR3 loop is CSAVGVPEQFF. For the CDR3, the DNA is TGCAGTGCTGTTGGGGTTCCTGAGCAGTTCTTC. The rearrangement joins TRBV20-1 to TRBJ2-1, with D uncertain. Trimming shortened V by 5 bases and J by 9 bases, and 11 bases separated the two germline ends. The CDR3 is 11 amino acids. Germline V gene sequence: CDR1 DFQATT, CDR2 SNEGSKA (reference sequence).

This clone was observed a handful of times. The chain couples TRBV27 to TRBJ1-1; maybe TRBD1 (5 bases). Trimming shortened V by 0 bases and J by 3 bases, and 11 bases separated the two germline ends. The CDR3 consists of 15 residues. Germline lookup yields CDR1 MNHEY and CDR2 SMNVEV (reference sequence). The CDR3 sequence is CASSLSSGTYTEAFF. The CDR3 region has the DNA TGTGCCAGCAGTTTATCTTCAGGGACCTACACTGAAGCTTTCTTT.